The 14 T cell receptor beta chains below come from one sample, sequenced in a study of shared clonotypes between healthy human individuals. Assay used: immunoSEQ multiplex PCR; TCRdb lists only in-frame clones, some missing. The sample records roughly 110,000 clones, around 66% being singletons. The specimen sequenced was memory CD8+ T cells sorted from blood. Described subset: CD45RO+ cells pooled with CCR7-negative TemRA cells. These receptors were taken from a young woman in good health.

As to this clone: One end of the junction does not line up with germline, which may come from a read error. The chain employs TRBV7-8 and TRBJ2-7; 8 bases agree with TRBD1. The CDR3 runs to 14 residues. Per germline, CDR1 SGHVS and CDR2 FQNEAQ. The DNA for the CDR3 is TGTGCCAGCACCTTACAGGGGGACTCCTACGAGCAGTACTTC. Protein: CASTLQGDSYEQYF.

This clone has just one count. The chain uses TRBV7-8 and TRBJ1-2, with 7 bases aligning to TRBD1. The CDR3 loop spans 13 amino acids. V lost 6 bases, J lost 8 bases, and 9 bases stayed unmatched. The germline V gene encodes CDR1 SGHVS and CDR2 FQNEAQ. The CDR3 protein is CASSIWDSKGYTF. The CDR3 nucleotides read TGTGCCAGCAGTATCTGGGACAGTAAGGGCTACACCTTC.

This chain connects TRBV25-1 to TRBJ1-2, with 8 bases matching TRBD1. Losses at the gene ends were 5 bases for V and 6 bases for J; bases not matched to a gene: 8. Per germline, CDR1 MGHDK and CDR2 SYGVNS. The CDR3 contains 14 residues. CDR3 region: CASSKLQGGHGYTF. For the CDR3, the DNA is TGTGCCAGCAGTAAACTACAGGGGGGCCATGGCTACACCTTC.

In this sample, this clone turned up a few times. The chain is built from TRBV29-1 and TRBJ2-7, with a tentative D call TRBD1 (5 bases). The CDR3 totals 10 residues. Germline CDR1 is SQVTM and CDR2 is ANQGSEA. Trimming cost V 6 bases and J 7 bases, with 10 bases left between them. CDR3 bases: TGCAGCGTGGGGCAGGAGGAGCAGTACTTC. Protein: CSVGQEEQYF.

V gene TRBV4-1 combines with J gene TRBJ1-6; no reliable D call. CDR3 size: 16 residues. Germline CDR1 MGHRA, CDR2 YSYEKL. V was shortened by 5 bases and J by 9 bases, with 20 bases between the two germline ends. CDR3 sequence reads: CASSFYPVVTGSPLHF. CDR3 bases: TGCGCCAGCAGCTTCTACCCAGTGGTGACGGGTTCACCCCTCCACTTT.

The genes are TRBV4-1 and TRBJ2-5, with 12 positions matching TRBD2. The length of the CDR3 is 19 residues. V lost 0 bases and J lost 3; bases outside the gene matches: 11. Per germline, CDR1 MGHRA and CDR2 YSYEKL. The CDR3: CASSQDLWIRLAGEETQYF. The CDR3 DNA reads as TGCGCCAGCAGCCAAGATCTTTGGATTCGACTAGCGGGAGAAGAGACCCAGTACTTC.

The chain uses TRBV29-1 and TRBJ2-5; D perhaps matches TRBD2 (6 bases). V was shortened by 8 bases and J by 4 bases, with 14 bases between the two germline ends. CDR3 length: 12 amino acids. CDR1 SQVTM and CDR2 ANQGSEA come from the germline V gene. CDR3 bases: TGCAGCTCCCGACTAGGCGGAGAGACCCAGTACTTC. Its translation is CSSRLGGETQYF.

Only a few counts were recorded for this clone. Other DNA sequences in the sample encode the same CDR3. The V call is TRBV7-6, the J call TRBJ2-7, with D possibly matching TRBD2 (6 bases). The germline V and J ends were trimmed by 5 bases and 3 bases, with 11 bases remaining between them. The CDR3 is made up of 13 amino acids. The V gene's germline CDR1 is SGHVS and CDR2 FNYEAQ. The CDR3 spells CASSAGPNYEQYF. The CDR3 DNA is TGTGCCAGCAGCGCGGGACCAAACTACGAGCAGTACTTC.

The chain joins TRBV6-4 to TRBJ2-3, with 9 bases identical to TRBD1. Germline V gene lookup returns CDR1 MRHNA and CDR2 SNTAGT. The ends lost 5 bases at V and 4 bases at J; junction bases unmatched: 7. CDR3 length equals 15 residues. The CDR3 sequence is CASSPMDRGPDTQYF. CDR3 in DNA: TGTGCCAGCAGTCCGATGGACAGGGGCCCAGATACGCAGTATTTT.

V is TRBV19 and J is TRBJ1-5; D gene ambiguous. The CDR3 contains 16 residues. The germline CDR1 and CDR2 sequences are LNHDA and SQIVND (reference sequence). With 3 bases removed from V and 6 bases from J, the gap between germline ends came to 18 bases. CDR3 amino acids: CASSIYGALTGQPQHF. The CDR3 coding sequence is TGTGCCAGTAGTATCTACGGTGCACTAACCGGTCAGCCCCAGCATTTT.

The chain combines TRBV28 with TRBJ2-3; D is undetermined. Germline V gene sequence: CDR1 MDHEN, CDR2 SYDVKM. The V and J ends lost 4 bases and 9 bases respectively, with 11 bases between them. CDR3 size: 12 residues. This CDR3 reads CASSSTGWTQYF. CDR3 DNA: TGTGCCAGCAGTTCGACCGGGTGGACGCAGTATTTT. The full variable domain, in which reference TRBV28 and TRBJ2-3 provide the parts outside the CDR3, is DVKVTQSSRYLVKRTGEKVFLECVQDMDHENMFWYRQDPGLGLRLIYFSYDVKMKEKGDIPEGYSVSREKKERFSLILESASTNQTSMYLCASSSTGWTQYFGPGTRLTVL.

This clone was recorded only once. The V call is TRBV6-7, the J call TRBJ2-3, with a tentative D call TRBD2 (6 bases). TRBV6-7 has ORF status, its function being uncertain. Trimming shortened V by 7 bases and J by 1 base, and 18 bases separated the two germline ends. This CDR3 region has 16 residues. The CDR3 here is CASTINQASGTDTQYF. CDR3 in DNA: TGTGCCAGCACCATAAACCAGGCTAGCGGCACAGATACGCAGTATTTT.

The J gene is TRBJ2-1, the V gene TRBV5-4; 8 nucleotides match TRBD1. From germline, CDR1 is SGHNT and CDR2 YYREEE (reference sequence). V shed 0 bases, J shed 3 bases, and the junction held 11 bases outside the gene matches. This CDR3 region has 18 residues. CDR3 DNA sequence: TGTGCCAGCAGCTTGGCCTTTGGGACAGGAGTAAACTACAATGAGCAGTTCTTC. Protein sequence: CASSLAFGTGVNYNEQFF. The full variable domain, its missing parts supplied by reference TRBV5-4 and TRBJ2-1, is ETGVTQSPTHLIKTRGQQVTLRCSSQSGHNTVSWYQQALGQGPQFIFQYYREEENGRGNFPPRFSGLQFPNYSSELNVNALELDDSALYLCASSLAFGTGVNYNEQFFGPGTRLTVL.

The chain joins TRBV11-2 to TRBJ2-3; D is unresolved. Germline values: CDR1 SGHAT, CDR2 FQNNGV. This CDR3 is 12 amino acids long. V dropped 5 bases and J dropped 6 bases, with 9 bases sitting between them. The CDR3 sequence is CASSREADTQYF. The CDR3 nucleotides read TGTGCCAGCAGCCGAGAGGCGGATACGCAGTATTTT.